One TCR beta chain is described in this entry. The antigen is not known. Per germline, CDR1 MNHEY and CDR2 SMNVEV (reference sequence). The CDR3 contains 16 residues. With V trimmed by 1 base and J by 4 bases, 6 bases remained unmatched. This record comes from a study of CD8 T cells in Susac syndrome. Study-wide results and caveats: The authors acknowledged that the study's TCR sequencing and HLA analysis involved relatively few individuals.

The multiple sclerosis controls consisted of treatment-naive patients with relapsing-remitting disease, either stable or active. CD8+ and CD4+ T cells were negatively isolated; TEMRA cells were FACS-enriched. Reverse transcription of roughly 0.5 to 1 ug RNA used random hexamers. TCR beta CDR3 was amplified by immunoSEQ multiplex PCR. This amplification extended across 54 Vbeta and 13 Jbeta segments. TCRdb fed the immunoSEQ multiplex PCR reads into MiXCR, producing one record per CDR3 protein. The table shows about 300,000 distinct CDR3 sequences, with approximately 89% occurring only once. The rearrangement uses TRBV27 and TRBJ2-2; 7 nucleotides match TRBD2. The receptor was isolated from a human donor with multiple sclerosis. Sequencing was performed on CD8+ T cells from PBMCs. CDR3: CASSLWREYPTGELFF. In DNA, the CDR3 is TGTGCCAGCAGTTTATGGCGGGAGTACCCCACCGGGGAGCTGTTTTTT.